The 28 T cell receptor beta chains listed next were all sequenced from one sample in a study of blood T cells in healthy people across ages. A second about 6 to 12 cycle PCR used barcoded and J-beta primers. TCRdb re-analysed the 5' RACE reads in MiXCR, keeping a single row per CDR3 protein. The data contain some 1.6 million distinct CDR3 sequences, roughly a third of them singletons. The sample consisted of blood. These receptors were collected from a woman in her 30s in good health.

The chain links TRBV20-1 to TRBJ2-7; the match to TRBD2 covers 13 bases. V gave up 2 bases and J gave up 6 bases; unmatched junction bases: 4. The CDR3 length is 14 residues. Germline CDR1 and CDR2: DFQATT and SNEGSKA (reference sequence). The CDR3 loop reads CSARPGLAGLEQYF. CDR3 nucleotide sequence: TGCAGTGCTAGACCGGGACTAGCGGGGCTCGAGCAGTACTTC.

This chain links TRBV7-3 with TRBJ2-1; no clear D. The V and J ends lost 5 bases and 9 bases respectively, with 11 bases between them. CDR1 is SGHTA and CDR2 is FQGTGA in the germline V gene. The CDR3 spans 12 residues. In DNA form, the CDR3 reads TGTGCCAGCAGCCCGAAATGGGGTGAGCAGTTCTTC. Residues: CASSPKWGEQFF.

The CDR3 sequence is CAISGTGTKRNEQFF. The DNA for the CDR3 is TGTGCCATCAGTGGCACCGGGACTAAACGCAATGAGCAGTTCTTC. V and J are TRBV10-3 and TRBJ2-1; TRBD2 agrees at 7 bases. The V gene end was trimmed by 4 bases and the J gene end by 6 bases; junction bases not matched to a gene: 9. CDR1 and CDR2 (germline): ENHRY, SYGVKD. The CDR3 sequence is 15 residues long.

This clonotype has just a few counts. In DNA, the CDR3 is TGTGCCAGCAGCGCTATACAGGGGGCTACTGGGGCCAACGTCCTGACTTTC. This translates into CASSAIQGATGANVLTF. The rearrangement links TRBV7-8 to TRBJ2-6; 9 bases are shared with TRBD1. CDR3 length: 17 residues. The trim removed 5 bases at V and 2 bases at J, leaving 7 bases unmatched. Germline V CDR1 and CDR2: SGHVS, FQNEAQ.

This clonotype was seen a handful of times. A clone one base away is much larger, so this may be a read error. V usage is TRBV6-1 and J usage is TRBJ2-3; 7 nucleotides agree with TRBD1. The V gene's germline CDR1 is MNHNS and CDR2 SASEGT. The CDR3 runs to 14 residues. V shed 6 bases and J 2 bases; nucleotides not matched to a gene: 5. CDR3 loop: CASSAGQATDTQYF. CDR3 bases: TGTGCCAGCAGCGCCGGACAGGCCACAGATACGCAGTATTTT.

This clonotype was seen only a few times. CDR3 in amino acids: CSARTESYGYTF. The CDR3 DNA follows: TGCAGTGCTAGAACAGAGAGCTATGGCTACACCTTC. J is TRBJ1-2 and V is TRBV20-1; D not resolved. The CDR3 runs 12 residues. Germline V lookup: CDR1 DFQATT, CDR2 SNEGSKA (reference sequence). The V end was cut by 2 bases, the J end by 4 bases, with 8 bases between.

The J gene is TRBJ1-4, the V gene TRBV7-9, with no clear D. The V gene lost 1 base and the J gene lost 6 bases, with 9 bases spanning the gap. The CDR3 totals 14 residues. Germline-derived CDR1 and CDR2 are SEHNR and FQNEAQ (reference sequence). For the CDR3, the DNA is TGTGCCAGCAGCTTAGTTGTAGGAGATGAAAAACTGTTTTTT. It codes for CASSLVVGDEKLFF.

The CDR3 region is CSARDFREQFF. CDR3 DNA sequence: TGCAGTGCTAGAGATTTCCGTGAGCAGTTCTTC. The rearrangement joins TRBV20-1 to TRBJ2-1, with D hard to call. CDR1 and CDR2 from the germline V gene are DFQATT and SNEGSKA (reference sequence). The CDR3 is 11 amino acids. V lost 0 bases and J 9 bases, leaving 6 bases between the germline ends.

The DNA of the CDR3 is TGCAGCGGATCGGGACAGCCGAACACTGAAGCTTTCTTT. Residues: CSGSGQPNTEAFF. V usage is TRBV29-1 and J usage is TRBJ1-1; 7 bases are shared with TRBD1. This CDR3 has 13 amino acids. V lost 7 bases to trimming and J lost 1 base; unmatched junction nucleotides: 6. The germline CDR1 and CDR2 sequences are SQVTM and ANQGSEA.

This clonotype has only a few counts. The rearrangement uses TRBV20-1 and TRBJ2-3; no clear D. V lost 1 base to trimming and J lost 2 bases, with 10 bases between them. The CDR3 totals 14 residues. Germline loops: CDR1 DFQATT, CDR2 SNEGSKA (reference sequence). The CDR3 sequence is CSARGRGATDTQYF. DNA of the CDR3: TGCAGTGCTAGAGGGCGCGGTGCCACAGATACGCAGTATTTT.

The chain employs TRBV4-1 and TRBJ2-1; 13 bases are a match to TRBD2. The germline gives CDR1 MGHRA, CDR2 YSYEKL. Losses at the gene ends were 4 bases for V and 2 bases for J; bases not matched to a gene: 8. This CDR3 is built from 18 residues. CDR3 in DNA: TGCGCCAGCAGCCCGTTACTAGCGGGGGGGTCAACCTACAATGAGCAGTTCTTC. It specifies CASSPLLAGGSTYNEQFF.

This sequence joins TRBV7-6 and TRBJ2-7; 7 bases agree with TRBD1. The CDR3 spans 14 residues. From germline, CDR1 is SGHVS and CDR2 FNYEAQ. The J segment lost 6 bases and the V segment lost 4 bases, leaving 9 bases of the junction unmatched. The CDR3 region has the DNA TGTGCCAGCAGCTCCTGGACAGGTTCGGGCGAGCAGTACTTC. This sequence encodes CASSSWTGSGEQYF.

The chain links TRBV15 to TRBJ1-1; a possible D gene is TRBD1 (6 bases). The CDR3 consists of 14 residues. In germline, CDR1 is LNHNV, CDR2 YYDKDF (reference sequence). Between the trimmed V and J ends, which lost 5 bases and 0 bases, there was a span of 10 bases. In DNA, the CDR3 is TGTGCCACCAGCCGAGGACAGTTGAACACTGAAGCTTTCTTT. It yields the protein CATSRGQLNTEAFF.

This clonotype has a count of ten or more. This rearrangement joins TRBV4-1 to TRBJ2-7; D remains unclear. This CDR3 has 14 residues. Germline V CDR1 and CDR2: MGHRA, YSYEKL. The V end was cut by 1 base, the J end by 3 bases, with 10 bases between. The CDR3 spells CASSQAPDGYEQYF. In DNA form, the CDR3 reads TGCGCCAGCAGCCAAGCGCCGGATGGCTACGAGCAGTACTTC.

This clonotype appeared a few times. The rearrangement uses TRBV12-3 or TRBV12-4 and TRBJ1-5; D not resolved. The CDR3 sequence is 15 residues long. Trimming pared 2 bases from V and 1 base from J, leaving 9 bases between. The CDR3 sequence: CASSLKGGSNQPQHF. DNA for the CDR3: TGTGCCAGCAGTTTAAAGGGAGGCAGCAATCAGCCCCAGCATTTT.

This clonotype was found a few times. Its ends do not fully match the called genes, so a read error is possible. The rearrangement joins TRBV28 to TRBJ2-1; possible D gene TRBD2, 6 bases. Germline V gene lookup returns CDR1 MDHEN and CDR2 SYDVKM. The CDR3 totals 16 residues. CDR3 amino acids: CASSPVGGISYNQQFF. The CDR3 coding sequence is TGTGCCAGCAGCCCAGTGGGGGGAATTTCCTACAATCAGCAGTTCTTC.

This chain links TRBV7-9 with TRBJ1-6; D unclear. With 5 bases removed from V and 7 bases from J, the gap between germline ends came to 12 bases. The CDR3 is 14 amino acids. Per the germline V gene, CDR1 is SEHNR and CDR2 is FQNEAQ (reference sequence). As DNA, the CDR3 is TGTGCCAGCAGCACGATGGAGGAGAATTCACCCCTCCACTTT. Translating gives CASSTMEENSPLHF.

This clonotype has a count of ten or more. The chain has TRBV7-9 and TRBJ2-5; TRBD2 matches at 8 bases. CDR1 and CDR2 (germline): SEHNR, FQNEAQ (reference sequence). This CDR3 comprises 14 residues. Trimming cost V 7 bases and J 2 bases; bases outside gene matches: 6. The CDR3 loop is CASTLTSEQETQYF. CDR3 bases: TGTGCCAGCACCCTGACTAGCGAGCAAGAGACCCAGTACTTC.

This chain connects TRBV5-1 to TRBJ2-1; D might be TRBD1 (6 bases). Germline CDR1 SGHRS, CDR2 YFSETQ. The CDR3 loop spans 14 amino acids. V was shortened by 2 bases and J by 5 bases, with 11 bases between the two germline ends. The CDR3 loop is CASSFTGLDNEQFF. The DNA of the CDR3 is TGCGCCAGCAGCTTTACAGGGTTAGACAATGAGCAGTTCTTC.

The CDR3 reads CATAEGGQYFQHF. Here the CDR3 DNA reads TGTGCCACCGCCGAGGGGGGGCAGTATTTCCAGCATTTT. The rearrangement uses TRBV10-3 and TRBJ1-5, with TRBD1 as a possible D gene (6 bases). V dropped 10 bases and J dropped 12 bases, with 22 bases sitting between them. CDR3 length: 13 amino acids. Looked up from germline, CDR1 is ENHRY and CDR2 is SYGVKD.

The CDR3, as DNA: TGCAGTGCTCTTCGGGATCCAGCAGTTGCGGAGCAGTACTTC. The encoded protein is CSALRDPAVAEQYF. The V and J genes are TRBV20-1 and TRBJ2-7; tentatively, D is TRBD2 (5 bases). From germline, CDR1 is DFQATT and CDR2 SNEGSKA (reference sequence). The V end lost 5 bases, the J end lost 7 bases, and 21 bases lay between the germline ends. The CDR3 is 14 amino acids.

V gene TRBV5-6 combines with J gene TRBJ2-1; D unresolved. The germline V and J ends were trimmed by 4 bases and 3 bases, with 20 bases remaining between them. Looked up from germline, CDR1 is SGHDT and CDR2 is YYEEEE. CDR3 length: 17 amino acids. CDR3 in DNA: TGTGCCAGCAGCGACCCTGCGAGTCTGGGGATCTACAATGAGCAGTTCTTC. Translating it yields CASSDPASLGIYNEQFF.

The chain is built from TRBV11-2 and TRBJ2-5, with a weak D call TRBD2 (6 bases). CDR3 size: 16 residues. Germline CDR1 reads SGHAT; CDR2 reads FQNNGV. V gave up 1 base and J gave up 2 bases, with 14 bases separating them. The CDR3 sequence: CASSLGVRGEQETQYF. In DNA form, the CDR3 reads TGTGCCAGCAGCTTAGGGGTGCGGGGAGAGCAAGAGACCCAGTACTTC.

This clonotype has only a few counts. The rearrangement uses TRBV6-1 and TRBJ2-5; D is perhaps TRBD1 (5 bases). Germline CDR1 is MNHNS and CDR2 is SASEGT. Trimming took 1 base from V and 1 from J, leaving 7 bases between them. The length of the CDR3 is 14 residues. CDR3 DNA sequence: TGTGCCAGCAGTGAAGTGGGGCTCCAAGAGACCCAGTACTTC. This codes for CASSEVGLQETQYF.

There are a few counts of this clonotype. V gene TRBV7-8 combines with J gene TRBJ2-1; 7 bases agree with TRBD1. With 5 bases clipped from V and 2 bases from J, the junction kept 12 bases outside the gene matches. Per germline, CDR1 SGHVS and CDR2 FQNEAQ. This CDR3 is built from 17 residues. The CDR3 sequence is CASSQLDDRAAYNEQFF. Here the CDR3 DNA reads TGTGCCAGCAGCCAACTGGACGACAGGGCGGCCTACAATGAGCAGTTCTTC.

The chain is built from TRBV27 and TRBJ2-5, with a weak D call TRBD1 (6 bases). V was pared by 5 bases and J by 2 bases, with 12 bases between. This CDR3 is 14 amino acids long. CDR1 and CDR2 from the germline V gene are MNHEY and SMNVEV (reference sequence). The CDR3 DNA sequence: TGTGCCAGCAGTCACCTGAGGGGGCAAGAGACCCAGTACTTC. As protein: CASSHLRGQETQYF.

This chain joins TRBV5-1 and TRBJ2-7; D is unresolved. CDR1 SGHRS and CDR2 YFSETQ come from the germline V gene. The V end lost 4 bases, the J end lost 0 bases, and 11 bases lay between the germline ends. The CDR3 contains 14 residues. CDR3: CASSAQAISYEQYF. The CDR3 DNA reads TGCGCCAGCAGCGCCCAAGCGATCTCCTACGAGCAGTACTTC.

This clonotype was seen only a few times. The genes are TRBV20-1 and TRBJ2-7, with 8 bases identical to TRBD2. Germline trimming cut 6 bases from V and 0 bases from J; bases unmatched to any gene: 7. The CDR3 is made up of 14 amino acids. From germline, CDR1 is DFQATT and CDR2 SNEGSKA (reference sequence). CDR3 protein: CSAGGLAGSYEQYF. The CDR3 bases are TGCAGTGCCGGGGGGCTAGCGGGCTCCTACGAGCAGTACTTC.